These T cell receptor beta chains were read from a single sample in a study of T cells in Graves' hyperthyroidism and ophthalmopathy. One entry per CDR3 protein results from TCRdb running MiXCR on the multiplex PCR reads. This sample carries 700,000 or so distinct CDR3 sequences, around 17% of them seen once, and the ten largest clones take roughly 8%. The specimen was blood. The receptors were sampled from a man younger than 35 with Graves' hyperthyroidism. The CDR3 runs from the conserved cysteine through the conserved F or W. A D gene is named only where the DNA matches it firmly. Size is omitted from some rows. Given values are once, few, many or a class for expanded clones.

>.|TRBV9|TRBJ2-5|.
TGTGCCAGCAGCGTAGGTAGTGGCAGGGGTGAGGAGGCCCAGTACTTC
CASSVGSGRGEEAQYF
>TRBD2|TRBV7-2|TRBJ2-7|few
TGTGCCAGCAGCGACGCTAGCGGGAACCTGCGGGACGAGCAGTACTTC
CASSDASGNLRDEQYF
>.|TRBV6-2/TRBV6-3|TRBJ2-7|few
TGTGCCAGCAGTTCGGGAACACCGCAGTACTTC
CASSSGTPQYF
>.|TRBV2|TRBJ1-2|many
TGTGCCAGCAGCCCACCCTGGACAGCCTATGGCTACACCTTC
CASSPPWTAYGYTF
>.|TRBV7-8|TRBJ1-2|few
TGTGCCAGCAGCGGTACGAGCACAGGGTACTATGGCTACACCTTC
CASSGTSTGYYGYTF
>.|TRBV28|TRBJ2-1|.
TGTGCCAGCCGGGACACCTCCTACAATGAGCAGTTCTTC
CASRDTSYNEQFF
>.|TRBV5-1|TRBJ2-2|many
TGCGCCAGCAGCTTTGTGACGCAGAACACCGGGGAGCTGTTTTTT
CASSFVTQNTGELFF
>TRBD1|TRBV4-2|TRBJ1-1|few
TGTGCCAGCAGCCTCAGGTGGACAGGGAGGACTGAAGCTTTCTTT
CASSLRWTGRTEAFF
>.|TRBV6-1|TRBJ1-2|many
TGTGCCAGCAGTACGAGACAGTCTAACTATGGCTACACCTTC
CASSTRQSNYGYTF
>TRBD1|TRBV20-1|TRBJ1-6|few
TGCAGTGCGAGCACCGCCCGAGGGGGCGCCGGCTCACCCCTCCACTTT
CSASTARGGAGSPLHF
>.|TRBV29-1|TRBJ2-7|few
TGCAGCGCGTCGCGGTCTAACTACGAGCAGTACTTC
CSASRSNYEQYF
>TRBD2|TRBV18|TRBJ2-3|.
TGTGCCAGCTCACCACCTAGCGGGAGAGCTAGCACAGATACGCAGTATTTT
CASSPPSGRASTDTQYF
>.|TRBV6-2/TRBV6-3|TRBJ2-1|many
TGTGCCAGCAGTACGGGGCGGGACCGCAATGAGCAGTTCTTC
CASSTGRDRNEQFF
>.|TRBV25-1|TRBJ2-3|.
TGTGCCAGCCAGGAGGACCCATTTGAGCAGTATTTT
CASQEDPFEQYF
>.|TRBV7-9|TRBJ1-2|many
TGTGCCAGCAGCCGGGACGGAAACTATGGCTACACCTTC
CASSRDGNYGYTF
>TRBD2|TRBV9|TRBJ2-3|.
TGTGCCAGCAACTCCGGGACTAGCGGGAGCAAACGCGATACGCAGTATTTT
CASNSGTSGSKRDTQYF
>.|TRBV2|TRBJ2-1|many
TGTGCCAGCAGCCCAATCGGGGCCCGGGTCTTCGAGCAGTTCTTC
CASSPIGARVFEQFF
>.|TRBV7-9|TRBJ2-3|.
TGTGCCAGCACCGACACCCGTAGCACAGATACGCAGTATTTT
CASTDTRSTDTQYF
>TRBD1|TRBV7-2|TRBJ1-2|many
TGTGCCAGCAGCCCACCCTCCCACGACAGGGCCAGTATTGTTGGCTACACCTTC
CASSPPSHDRASIVGYTF
>.|TRBV5-5|TRBJ1-5|few
TGTGCCAGCAGCTTGATGGGGAGACAGCCCCAGCATTTT
CASSLMGRQPQHF
>TRBD1|TRBV6-1|TRBJ1-1|many
TGTGCCAGCAGTGAAGCGACAGGGGGTCTGAACACTGAAGCTTTCTTT
CASSEATGGLNTEAFF
>.|TRBV2|TRBJ1-6|few
TGTGCCAGCAGTGAGGAAAGGGGGGGTTCACCCCTCCACTTT
CASSEERGGSPLHF
>TRBD1|TRBV12-3/TRBV12-4|TRBJ1-5|.
TGTGCCAGCAGTTTGTCACAGGGGCAGCCCCAGCATTTT
CASSLSQGQPQHF
>.|TRBV11-2|TRBJ2-5|many
TGTGCCAGCAGCTTCCCAGGGAGGGAGACCCAGTACTTC
CASSFPGRETQYF
>.|TRBV12-3/TRBV12-4|TRBJ2-6|few
TGTGCCAGCAGTTCGACAGTCTCTGGGGCCAACGTCCTGACTTTC
CASSSTVSGANVLTF
>.|TRBV6-5|TRBJ2-2|.
TGTGCCAGCAGTTTGGCACCCACCGGGGAGCTGTTTTTT
CASSLAPTGELFF
>TRBD1|TRBV18|TRBJ2-5|.
TGTGCCAGCTCACCACCGGACAGGGGGCTCGGGCCCCAGTACTTC
CASSPPDRGLGPQYF
>.|TRBV11-3|TRBJ2-1|many
TGTGCCAGCAGCTCCGTTGCCGGGAAGGAAGGTGAGCAGTTCTTC
CASSSVAGKEGEQFF
>.|TRBV12-3/TRBV12-4|TRBJ1-2|many
TGTGCCAGCAGTTCCCATTTCGCGCCCCTTAACTATGGCTACACCTTC
CASSSHFAPLNYGYTF
>TRBD2|TRBV12-3/TRBV12-4|TRBJ2-5|many
TGTGCCAGCAACTTGGGGACTAGCGCGAAAGAGACCCAGTACTTC
CASNLGTSAKETQYF
>TRBD1|TRBV7-2|TRBJ2-7|many
TGTGCCAGCAGAAGACAGGGTACAGAGCAGTACTTC
CASRRQGTEQYF
>TRBD2|TRBV5-1|TRBJ2-5|many
TGCGCCAGCAGAATAATAGCGGGACAAGAGACCCAGTACTTC
CASRIIAGQETQYF
>TRBD2|TRBV7-3|TRBJ2-1|.
TGTGCCAGCAGCCGCTCTAGCGGGTCTGTGTATGAGCAGTTCTTC
CASSRSSGSVYEQFF
>TRBD1|TRBV2|TRBJ1-1|.
TGTGCCAGCAGTTTTCGGTACGACAGGGGGACTTTCTTT
CASSFRYDRGTFF
>.|TRBV7-9|TRBJ1-6|few
TGTGCCAGCAGCTTAGCGCTGGGATCACCCCTCCACTTT
CASSLALGSPLHF
>.|TRBV29-1|TRBJ2-5|.
TGCAGCGTTAAGGCCCACCTCTTTGGGGACCAAGAGACCCAGTACTTC
CSVKAHLFGDQETQYF
>.|TRBV2|TRBJ1-5|.
TGTGCCAGCAGTCCTTATCGGGATGAGCCCCAGCATTTT
CASSPYRDEPQHF
>.|TRBV5-5|TRBJ1-4|.
TGTGCCAGCAGCTTGGGGTTGGAGACAGGACCTCATGAAAAACTGTTTTTT
CASSLGLETGPHEKLFF
>.|TRBV6-1|TRBJ2-7|many
TGTGCCAGCAGTGTGGCAGAAAACTACGAGCAGTACTTC
CASSVAENYEQYF
>.|TRBV19|TRBJ1-2|.
TGTGCCAGTAGTATAGGGACGGCAAACTATGGCTACACCTTC
CASSIGTANYGYTF
>.|TRBV27|TRBJ1-2|few
TGCGCCAGCCCGGGGGACGGAGGCTACACCTTC
CASPGDGGYTF
>TRBD2|TRBV30|TRBJ2-1|few
TGTGCCTGGAGTGTTCAGCTAGCGGGAGGGGGGGAGCAGTTCTTC
CAWSVQLAGGGEQFF
>.|TRBV7-9|TRBJ2-7|.
TGTGCCAGCAGCTTCTCTTACGGCAGGGAAGGCGAGCAGTACTTC
CASSFSYGREGEQYF
>TRBD1|TRBV18|TRBJ1-2|.
TGTGCCAGCTCACCACCTGGGACAGGAGGAGGGGGTGGCTACACCTTC
CASSPPGTGGGGGYTF
>.|TRBV7-9|TRBJ1-2|many
TGTGCCAGCAGCTTAATGACAGCTGGAGGCTACACCTTC
CASSLMTAGGYTF
>.|TRBV15|TRBJ1-4|many
TGTGCCACCAGCAGAGATTTTACGTCTTCGGAAAAACTGTTTTTT
CATSRDFTSSEKLFF